Listed below are T cell receptor beta chains from one sample, sequenced in a study of cytomegalovirus exposure and HLA in healthy donors. Assay used: immunoSEQ multiplex PCR; TCRdb lists only in-frame clones, some missing. The sample has 210,000 or so clones; more than 65% are singletons. The sequencing sample was made of PBMCs. Receptor source: a man aged 18 to 29 in good health and CMV-seronegative. CDR3s include the opening cysteine and the closing phenylalanine or tryptophan. D genes are given only for firm matches. The size of a clone is reported for some rows only, either as once, few or many, or as a class for expanded clones.

v_gene	j_gene	abundance	d_gene	CDR3nt	CDR3aa
TRBV28	TRBJ1-5	NA	TRBD1	TGTGCCAGCAGTTCCGGACAGGGTGCCAGCAATCAGCCCCAGCATTTT	CASSSGQGASNQPQHF
TRBV28	TRBJ2-7	few	NA	TGTGCCAGCAGTTTAGAGTGGGACATGGAGTACTTC	CASSLEWDMEYF
TRBV12-5	TRBJ1-1	NA	NA	TGTGCTAGTGGCCTCCGGGGGAACACTGAAGCTTTCTTT	CASGLRGNTEAFF
TRBV9	TRBJ2-5	few	NA	TGTGCCAGCAGTCTAGGTGCACGTCAAGAGACCCAGTACTTC	CASSLGARQETQYF
TRBV29-1	TRBJ1-1	NA	NA	TGCAGCGTCAGGAGGGAGAACACTGAAGCTTTCTTT	CSVRRENTEAFF
TRBV27	TRBJ2-1	NA	NA	TGTGCCAGCAGTCTTCTGGGGGGCTCCTACAATGAGCAGTTCTTC	CASSLLGGSYNEQFF
TRBV4-1	TRBJ1-5	NA	NA	TGCGCCAGCAGCCATTCTAAGGACAGACCCAAAGTCGATCAGCCCCAGCATTTT	CASSHSKDRPKVDQPQHF
TRBV5-4	TRBJ1-6	NA	NA	TGTGCCAGCAGCTTGCAGGCCCCAGGGAATTCACCCCTCCACTTT	CASSLQAPGNSPLHF
TRBV7-9	TRBJ2-1	NA	NA	TGTGCCAGCACCTTCGAGAAGCCCCCCAATGAGCAGTTCTTC	CASTFEKPPNEQFF
TRBV5-1	TRBJ2-1	NA	TRBD2	TGCGCCAGCAGCTCAGGGACTAGCGGGAGAGGCAATGAGCAGTTCTTC	CASSSGTSGRGNEQFF
TRBV11-2	TRBJ1-2	NA	NA	TGTGCCAGCATCAAGAACGAGGTGGGGGGCTATGGCTACACCTTC	CASIKNEVGGYGYTF
TRBV19	TRBJ2-7	NA	TRBD1	TGTGCCACCGCGAGGGGACAGGTTACCTACGAGCAGTACTTC	CATARGQVTYEQYF
TRBV7-9	TRBJ2-3	NA	TRBD2	TGTGCCAGCAGCTCTAGGGCGGGAGGGCCAGATACGCAGTATTTT	CASSSRAGGPDTQYF
TRBV2	TRBJ2-2	once	TRBD2	TGTGCCAGCAGCACCGGGGGGGATTCCACCGGGGAGCTGTTTTTT	CASSTGGDSTGELFF
TRBV27	TRBJ1-5	NA	TRBD1	TGTGCCAGCAGGGCTACAGGGGGCAAATATCAGCCCCAGCATTTT	CASRATGGKYQPQHF
TRBV6-6	TRBJ1-1	NA	TRBD1	TGTGCCAGCAGTTACAATCCAGGGGGCGCAGAAGCTTTCTTT	CASSYNPGGAEAFF
TRBV2	TRBJ2-2	few	NA	TGTGCCAGCAGGGGCGAGGGGGAGCTGTTTTTT	CASRGEGELFF
TRBV30	TRBJ2-1	once	NA	TGTGCCTGGAGTTGGGGGGTAAGCTCCTACAATGAGCAGTTCTTC	CAWSWGVSSYNEQFF
TRBV7-3	TRBJ1-5	NA	NA	TGTGCCAGCAGCTTAAGGGTCCCGGGGTTTAAGCATCAGCCCCAGCATTTT	CASSLRVPGFKHQPQHF
TRBV5-8	TRBJ1-3	NA	NA	TGTGCCACCTACAGGCCGGGCCGCTCTGGAAACACCATATATTTT	CATYRPGRSGNTIYF
TRBV9	TRBJ2-5	NA	NA	TGTGCCAGCAGCCCCCGGTCGCAACAAGAGACCCAGTACTTC	CASSPRSQQETQYF
TRBV27	TRBJ2-1	NA	NA	TGTGCCAGCAGTAGAGCGGGCTGGGGCAATGAGCAGTTCTTC	CASSRAGWGNEQFF
TRBV5-4	TRBJ2-7	NA	NA	TGTGCCAGCAGCTTGCGGGGGTCGTACGAGCAGTACTTC	CASSLRGSYEQYF
TRBV19	TRBJ2-7	NA	TRBD1	TGTGCCAGTAGTACCGCGGGACAGGGAACCTACGAGCAGTACTTC	CASSTAGQGTYEQYF
TRBV7-9	TRBJ2-5	NA	TRBD2	TGTGCCAGCAGCCCGTGGACTAGCGGGAGACAAGAGACCCAGTACTTC	CASSPWTSGRQETQYF
TRBV18	TRBJ1-1	NA	TRBD1	TGTGCCAGCTCACCGGGACAGATTAAAACCACTGAAGCTTTCTTT	CASSPGQIKTTEAFF
TRBV5-4	TRBJ2-3	NA	TRBD2	TGTGCCAGCACCTTGGATATAGGGACTAGCGGGAGTAGAGATACGCAGTATTTT	CASTLDIGTSGSRDTQYF
TRBV29-1	TRBJ2-7	NA	TRBD1	TGCAGCGTTGACGGACAGGGGGCGAGCGAGCAGTACTTC	CSVDGQGASEQYF
TRBV4-2	TRBJ1-2	NA	NA	TGTGCCAGCAGCCAAGTTTCCGGGGTTAACTATGGCTACACCTTC	CASSQVSGVNYGYTF
TRBV29-1	TRBJ2-1	NA	TRBD2	TGCAGCGTTGAAGGCGCGGAAGGGCGGGGGGATGAGCAGTTCTTC	CSVEGAEGRGDEQFF
TRBV2	TRBJ1-1	NA	NA	TGTGCCAGCAAGGGGCGGCCTGAAGCTTTCTTT	CASKGRPEAFF
TRBV21-1	TRBJ2-5	few	NA	TGTGCCAGTATAAGAGGGACAGGGGGCAACCAAGAGACCCAGTACTTC	CASIRGTGGNQETQYF
TRBV15	TRBJ1-1	NA	NA	TGTGCCACCAGCAGAGATCGGGGTGTGAACACTGAAGCTTTCTTT	CATSRDRGVNTEAFF
TRBV5-1	TRBJ2-7	NA	NA	TGCGCCAGCAGCAAGAGTTCAGGCTCTCCCTACGAGCAGTACTTC	CASSKSSGSPYEQYF
TRBV7-9	TRBJ1-2	NA	NA	TGTGCCAGCAGCTTAGGACATAGAAATGGCTACACCTTC	CASSLGHRNGYTF
TRBV7-9	TRBJ1-1	NA	NA	TGTGCCAGCAGCTTAGTTGGCGGGACTGTGAACACTGAAGCTTTCTTT	CASSLVGGTVNTEAFF
TRBV11-2	TRBJ1-2	NA	NA	TGTGCCAGCAGCCTTAACTATGGCTACACCTTC	CASSLNYGYTF
TRBV7-8	TRBJ2-7	NA	NA	TGTGCCAGCAGGACCTTCGGAGCGAGCTCCTACGAGCAGTACTTC	CASRTFGASSYEQYF
TRBV6-1	TRBJ2-3	NA	NA	TGTGCCAGCAGTAAACTAGTCCCAACCACAGATACGCAGTATTTT	CASSKLVPTTDTQYF
TRBV6-1	TRBJ1-1	NA	NA	TGTGCCAGCAGTTTCAGGGGGAACACTGAAGCTTTCTTT	CASSFRGNTEAFF
TRBV28	TRBJ1-2	NA	TRBD1	TGTGCCAGCAGTTCCACGGACAGGGAGGGCTACACCTTC	CASSSTDREGYTF
TRBV6-5	TRBJ2-2	NA	TRBD2	TGTGCCAGCAGACCTAGCGGGAGAGGCGGGGAGCTGTTTTTT	CASRPSGRGGELFF
TRBV11-2	TRBJ2-3	NA	NA	TGTGCCAGCAGCTTATTGCCCGGGAGAATAACAGATACGCAGTATTTT	CASSLLPGRITDTQYF
TRBV19	TRBJ2-2	NA	TRBD1	TGTGCCAGTAGTATTTGGACAGGGGCCGCCGGGGAGCTGTTTTTT	CASSIWTGAAGELFF
TRBV30	TRBJ1-5	NA	NA	TGTGCCTGGAACAGGCAAGGTCAGCCCCAGCATTTT	CAWNRQGQPQHF
TRBV5-1	TRBJ2-7	NA	NA	TGCGCCAGCAGCTTGGCAGGGGAGTTGGGTGAGCAGTACTTC	CASSLAGELGEQYF
TRBV28	TRBJ1-2	NA	NA	TGTGCCAGCAATCGGGTCGCGAGTGGCTACACCTTC	CASNRVASGYTF
TRBV4-1	TRBJ2-7	NA	TRBD2	TGCGCCAGCAGCCCTTACCCTAGCGGGACCGGCGGCGAGCAGTACTTC	CASSPYPSGTGGEQYF
TRBV7-2	TRBJ2-1	NA	TRBD2	TGTGCCAGCAGCTTGGGCGCGGGAGGGCCCTACAATGAGCAGTTCTTC	CASSLGAGGPYNEQFF
TRBV28	TRBJ2-1	NA	NA	TGTGCCAGCAGCCTCCCCCCGGGGACTCTCTCCTACAATGAGCAGTTCTTC	CASSLPPGTLSYNEQFF
TRBV14	TRBJ1-2	once	TRBD1	TGTGCCAGCAGCCAACCCGGGACAGGGGTTGGCTATGGCTACACCTTC	CASSQPGTGVGYGYTF
TRBV4-1	TRBJ2-5	NA	NA	TGCGCCAGCAGCCAGAGCAGTGCCCCCGGGGAGACCCAGTACTTC	CASSQSSAPGETQYF
TRBV6-1	TRBJ2-7	few	TRBD1	TGTGCCAGCAGTGCGAACCTGTGGACAGGAGAGCAGTACTTC	CASSANLWTGEQYF
TRBV30	TRBJ2-1	NA	TRBD2	TGTGCCTGGAGTGTACTAGCGGGAGGTCTTAATGAGCAGTTCTTC	CAWSVLAGGLNEQFF